This T cell receptor (beta chain) emerged from a study of regulatory T cells in long-lasting Graves disease. Study background: Persistence in Graves' disease denoted antithyroid drug use beyond 5 years alongside positive TSH receptor antibodies.

This clonotype has a count of ten or more. Antigen: not known. The TCR beta library used iRepertoire HTBI primers with Arm-PCR amplification of CDR3. Each CDR3 protein gets one entry after TCRdb re-called the multiplex PCR reads with MiXCR. The data contain 300,000 to 350,000 distinct CDR3 sequences, around a fifth of them seen just once; the ten biggest clones take up less than 35%. The CDR3 loop spans 14 amino acids. V dropped 6 bases and J dropped 8 bases, with 14 bases sitting between them. The time point here: persistent/refractory GD, antithyroid drugs over 5 years with positive TRAb. There was RNA extracted from PBMCs, and the TCR library was made from it. The study, taken as a whole, reports: Persistent Graves' patients showed less TCR diversity than newly diagnosed ones.

This TCR derives from a female donor with Graves disease. The chain joins TRBV12-3 or TRBV12-4 to TRBJ1-6; no firm D call. The sequencing used peripheral blood mononuclear cells (PBMCs), collected when the disease was refractory, from a patient treated with antithyroid drugs. This CDR3 reads CASSRGPPYSPLHF. The CDR3 DNA reads TGTGCCAGCAGCCGTGGGCCACCATATTCACCCCTCCACTTT.